The rows below give T cell receptor beta chains drawn from one sample of a study of T-cell reconstitution after alpha-beta-depleted transplantation in children. MiXCR, applied by TCRdb to the PCR reads, yields one record per CDR3 protein. The sample records some 180,000 distinct CDR3 sequences, approximately 6.9% being singletons. The source material was PBMCs, sampled before TCRalphabeta/CD19-depleted stem cell transplant. These receptor sequences come from a boy aged 2 to 10 with acute lymphoblastic leukemia, due to receive a stem cell transplant. The CDR3 runs from the conserved cysteine through the conserved F or W. The D gene is left open where the match is weak. Some rows have no size entry. The others give once, few or many, or a class for an expanded clone.

d_call: TRBD2; j_call: TRBJ2-5; v_call: TRBV20-1; cdr3_length: 16; clone_size: NA; cdr3_aa: CCARDATSALQETQYF; cdr3_nt: TGCTGTGCTAGAGATGCCACTAGCGCCTTACAAGAGACCCAGTACTTC
d_call: NA; j_call: TRBJ2-1; v_call: TRBV12-3/TRBV12-4; cdr3_length: 11; clone_size: many; cdr3_aa: CASRAYNEQFF; cdr3_nt: TGTGCCAGCAGGGCGTACAATGAGCAGTTCTTC
d_call: TRBD1; j_call: TRBJ2-5; v_call: TRBV5-6; cdr3_length: 15; clone_size: many; cdr3_aa: CASSSSRDREETQYF; cdr3_nt: TGTGCCAGCAGCTCAAGCCGGGACAGAGAAGAGACCCAGTACTTC
d_call: TRBD1; j_call: TRBJ2-5; v_call: TRBV20-1; cdr3_length: 15; clone_size: many; cdr3_aa: CSASPSQGRQETQYF; cdr3_nt: TGCAGTGCTAGCCCATCACAGGGGCGCCAAGAGACCCAGTACTTC
d_call: NA; j_call: TRBJ2-5; v_call: TRBV6-5; cdr3_length: 12; clone_size: many; cdr3_aa: CASSPGVETQYF; cdr3_nt: TGTGCCAGCAGCCCGGGGGTAGAGACCCAGTACTTC
d_call: TRBD1; j_call: TRBJ2-6; v_call: TRBV12-3/TRBV12-4; cdr3_length: 17; clone_size: many; cdr3_aa: CASSQTGGFSGANVLTF; cdr3_nt: TGTGCCAGCAGCCAAACAGGGGGCTTTTCTGGGGCCAACGTCCTGACTTTC
d_call: NA; j_call: TRBJ2-3; v_call: TRBV28; cdr3_length: 14; clone_size: many; cdr3_aa: CASSPGDSTDTQYF; cdr3_nt: TGTGCCAGCAGCCCAGGGGATAGCACAGATACGCAGTATTTT
d_call: TRBD2; j_call: TRBJ2-1; v_call: TRBV5-1; cdr3_length: 17; clone_size: NA; cdr3_aa: CASSLRGGLAGDVEQFF; cdr3_nt: TGCGCCAGCAGCTTGCGGGGGGGACTAGCGGGAGACGTTGAGCAGTTCTTC
d_call: NA; j_call: TRBJ2-5; v_call: TRBV20-1; cdr3_length: 15; clone_size: many; cdr3_aa: CSANRPTAGIETQYF; cdr3_nt: TGCAGTGCTAACCGTCCTACGGCGGGGATAGAGACCCAGTACTTC
d_call: NA; j_call: TRBJ2-7; v_call: TRBV6-5; cdr3_length: 14; clone_size: many; cdr3_aa: CASSYRGSSYEQYF; cdr3_nt: TGTGCCAGCAGTTACAGGGGAAGCTCCTACGAGCAGTACTTC
d_call: NA; j_call: TRBJ2-3; v_call: TRBV3-1; cdr3_length: 14; clone_size: many; cdr3_aa: CARRGQHSTDTQYF; cdr3_nt: TGTGCCAGACGCGGGCAGCATTCCACAGATACGCAGTATTTT
d_call: NA; j_call: TRBJ1-1; v_call: TRBV30; cdr3_length: 14; clone_size: few; cdr3_aa: CAWRAIRGGTEAFF; cdr3_nt: TGTGCCTGGAGGGCCATCAGGGGTGGCACTGAAGCTTTCTTT
d_call: NA; j_call: TRBJ2-1; v_call: TRBV28; cdr3_length: 15; clone_size: many; cdr3_aa: CASSLRGGGDDEQFF; cdr3_nt: TGTGCCAGCAGCCTAAGGGGAGGGGGTGACGATGAGCAGTTCTTC
d_call: NA; j_call: TRBJ2-1; v_call: TRBV4-1; cdr3_length: 15; clone_size: many; cdr3_aa: CASSQGGGGYNEQFF; cdr3_nt: TGCGCCAGCAGCCAGGGAGGGGGCGGATACAATGAGCAGTTCTTC
d_call: NA; j_call: TRBJ1-2; v_call: TRBV7-2; cdr3_length: 14; clone_size: NA; cdr3_aa: CASSFQGPYQGYTF; cdr3_nt: TGTGCCAGCAGCTTCCAGGGGCCGTATCAAGGCTACACCTTC
d_call: NA; j_call: TRBJ2-3; v_call: TRBV5-1; cdr3_length: 16; clone_size: once; cdr3_aa: CASSLGGGDRTDTQNF; cdr3_nt: TGCGCCAGCAGCTTGGGAGGGGGGGACCGCACAGATACGCAGAATTTT
d_call: NA; j_call: TRBJ2-1; v_call: TRBV5-1; cdr3_length: 12; clone_size: many; cdr3_aa: CASIGHSNEQFF; cdr3_nt: TGCGCCAGCATCGGACATAGCAATGAGCAGTTCTTC
d_call: NA; j_call: TRBJ2-2; v_call: TRBV7-2; cdr3_length: 12; clone_size: many; cdr3_aa: CASSPLNGELFF; cdr3_nt: TGTGCCAGCAGCCCGCTTAACGGGGAGCTGTTTTTT
d_call: NA; j_call: TRBJ2-5; v_call: TRBV20-1; cdr3_length: 13; clone_size: many; cdr3_aa: CSARDSGKETQYF; cdr3_nt: TGCAGTGCTAGAGATAGTGGAAAAGAGACCCAGTACTTC
d_call: NA; j_call: TRBJ2-1; v_call: TRBV6-5; cdr3_length: 15; clone_size: few; cdr3_aa: CASTQGLTGHNEQFF; cdr3_nt: TGTGCCAGCACCCAGGGTTTGACCGGGCACAATGAGCAGTTCTTC
d_call: NA; j_call: TRBJ2-1; v_call: TRBV27; cdr3_length: 13; clone_size: many; cdr3_aa: CASTIAGNNEQFF; cdr3_nt: TGTGCCAGCACTATAGCCGGAAACAATGAGCAGTTCTTC
d_call: NA; j_call: TRBJ2-7; v_call: TRBV28; cdr3_length: 14; clone_size: many; cdr3_aa: CASSPQGGNYEQYF; cdr3_nt: TGTGCCAGCAGTCCCCAGGGTGGAAACTACGAGCAGTACTTC
d_call: NA; j_call: TRBJ1-1; v_call: TRBV6-5; cdr3_length: 14; clone_size: NA; cdr3_aa: CASSSIHKNTEAFF; cdr3_nt: TGTGCCAGCAGTTCTATACACAAGAACACTGAAGCTTTCTTT
d_call: TRBD1; j_call: TRBJ2-1; v_call: TRBV7-9; cdr3_length: 15; clone_size: many; cdr3_aa: CASSPRDRGYNEQFF; cdr3_nt: TGTGCCAGCAGCCCTAGGGACAGGGGATACAATGAGCAGTTCTTC
d_call: NA; j_call: TRBJ1-4; v_call: TRBV5-6; cdr3_length: 15; clone_size: many; cdr3_aa: CASSLRRTTNEKLFF; cdr3_nt: TGTGCCAGCAGCTTGAGGAGAACAACTAATGAAAAACTGTTTTTT
d_call: TRBD1; j_call: TRBJ1-1; v_call: TRBV10-3; cdr3_length: 14; clone_size: few; cdr3_aa: CAISEDRANTEAFF; cdr3_nt: TGTGCCATCAGTGAGGACAGGGCGAACACTGAAGCTTTCTTT
d_call: TRBD1; j_call: TRBJ1-4; v_call: TRBV28; cdr3_length: 14; clone_size: NA; cdr3_aa: CASSFDTGAEKLFF; cdr3_nt: TGTGCCAGCAGTTTCGACACAGGGGCTGAAAAACTGTTTTTT
d_call: TRBD1; j_call: TRBJ2-2; v_call: TRBV29-1; cdr3_length: 17; clone_size: many; cdr3_aa: CSVAEPGQGSDTGELFF; cdr3_nt: TGCAGCGTTGCCGAACCGGGACAGGGATCCGACACCGGGGAGCTGTTTTTT
d_call: TRBD2; j_call: TRBJ2-7; v_call: TRBV7-6; cdr3_length: 12; clone_size: NA; cdr3_aa: CASSRTSHEQYF; cdr3_nt: TGTGCCAGCAGCCGGACTAGTCACGAGCAGTACTTC
d_call: TRBD2; j_call: TRBJ2-1; v_call: TRBV30; cdr3_length: 19; clone_size: NA; cdr3_aa: CAWTPWGASGRISYNEQFF; cdr3_nt: TGTGCCTGGACCCCATGGGGGGCTAGCGGGAGGATTTCCTACAATGAGCAGTTCTTC
d_call: TRBD2; j_call: TRBJ2-7; v_call: TRBV12-3/TRBV12-4; cdr3_length: 14; clone_size: many; cdr3_aa: CASSLAGVNYEQYF; cdr3_nt: TGTGCCAGCAGCCTAGCGGGGGTCAATTACGAGCAGTACTTC